The T cell receptor (beta chain) described here comes from a study of T cell repertoires in cytomegalovirus infection. Study overall: Indicated by public TCR beta signatures were CMV infection and matching HLA type.

This clonotype was observed a few times. Its antigen is not known. TCRdb called the reads again in MiXCR, with one record for every CDR3 protein. The table lists about 180,000 distinct CDR3 sequences, roughly 15% of them singletons. Points from the study as a whole: Accumulated public TCR beta family frequency recognized individuals carrying CMV together with the relevant HLA. Ex vivo responses were dominated by HLA-C-restricted CMV-specific TCR beta clonotypes.

Germline CDR1 is SEHNR and CDR2 is FQNEAQ (reference sequence). Trimming at V came to 1 base and at J to 2 bases, leaving 16 bases not matched to a gene. This CDR3 region has 19 residues. Sequences were obtained from CD8+ T cells from PBMCs. This TCR was sampled from a human donor in good health (CMV status not recorded). Some clones in this sample may be carry-over from other donors' samples. The chain uses TRBV7-9 and TRBJ1-2; TRBD1 aligns across 7 bases. The CDR3 bases are TGTGCCAGCAGCTTAGAGCCGACCAGGGGGACTAATTTGAACTATGGCTACACCTTC. It is translated as CASSLEPTRGTNLNYGYTF. The whole variable domain, filled in from reference TRBV7-9 and TRBJ1-2, reads DTGVSQNPRHKITKRGQNVTFRCDPISEHNRLYWYRQTLGQGPEFLTYFQNEAQLEKSRLLSDRFSAERPKGSFSTLEIQRTEQGDSAMYLCASSLEPTRGTNLNYGYTFGSGTRLTVV.